This T cell receptor (beta chain) derives from a study of blood T cell repertoires in COVID-19. Turning to the study itself: In each case, the material was cDNA or gDNA derived from T cells, B-cell-depleted T cells, or PBMCs.

After removal of 5 bases from V and 4 bases from J, the junction contained 6 bases not matched to a gene. Germline V gene lookup returns CDR1 SGHTA and CDR2 FQGTGA. The CDR3 spans 16 residues. Repertoires were generated with immunoSEQ multiplex PCR, while TCRdb's copy carries only in-frame clones and drops some. The top ten clones hold less than 30% of a sample with under 60,000 clones, approximately 84% of them seen once. The TCR originated in a human donor in a cohort sampled during active COVID-19. Sequenced: peripheral blood. The rearrangement links TRBV7-3 to TRBJ2-3; 13 bases fit TRBD2. CDR3 nucleotide sequence: TGTGCCAGCAGCACGGGACTAGCGGGACGGGCAGATACGCAGTATTTT. Translating it yields CASSTGLAGRADTQYF.